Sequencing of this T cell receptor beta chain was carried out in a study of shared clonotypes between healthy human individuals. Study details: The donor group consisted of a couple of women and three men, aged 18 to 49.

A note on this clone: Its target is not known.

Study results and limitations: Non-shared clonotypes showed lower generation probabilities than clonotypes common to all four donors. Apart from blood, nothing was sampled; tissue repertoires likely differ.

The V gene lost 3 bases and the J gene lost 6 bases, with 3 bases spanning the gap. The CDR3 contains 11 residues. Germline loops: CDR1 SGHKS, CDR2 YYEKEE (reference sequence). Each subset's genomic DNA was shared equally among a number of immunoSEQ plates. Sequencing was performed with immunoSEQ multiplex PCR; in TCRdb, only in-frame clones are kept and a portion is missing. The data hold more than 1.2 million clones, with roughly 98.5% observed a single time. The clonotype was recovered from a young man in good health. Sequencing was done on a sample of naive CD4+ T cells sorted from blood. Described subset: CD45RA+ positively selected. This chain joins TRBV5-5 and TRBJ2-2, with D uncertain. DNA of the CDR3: TGTGCCAGCAGCTGGGCCGGGGAGCTGTTTTTT. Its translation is CASSWAGELFF.